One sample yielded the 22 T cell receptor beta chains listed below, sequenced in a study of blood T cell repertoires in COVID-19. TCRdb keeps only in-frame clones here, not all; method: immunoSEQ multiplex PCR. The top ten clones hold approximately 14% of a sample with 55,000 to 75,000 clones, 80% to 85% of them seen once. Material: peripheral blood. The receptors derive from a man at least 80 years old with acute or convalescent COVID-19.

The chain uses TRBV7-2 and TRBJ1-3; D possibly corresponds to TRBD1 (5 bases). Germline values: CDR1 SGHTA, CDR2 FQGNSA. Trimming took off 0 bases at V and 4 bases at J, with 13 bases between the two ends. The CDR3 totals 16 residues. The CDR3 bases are TGTGCCAGCAGCTTAGCGCGGGGGGTAGGAGGAAACACCATATATTTT. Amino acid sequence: CASSLARGVGGNTIYF.

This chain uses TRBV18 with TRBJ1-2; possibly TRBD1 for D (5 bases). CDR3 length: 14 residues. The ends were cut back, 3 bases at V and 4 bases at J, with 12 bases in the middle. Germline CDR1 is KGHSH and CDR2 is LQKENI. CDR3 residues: CASSPAGQSYGYTF. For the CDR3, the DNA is TGTGCCAGCTCACCCGCGGGGCAGTCCTATGGCTACACCTTC.

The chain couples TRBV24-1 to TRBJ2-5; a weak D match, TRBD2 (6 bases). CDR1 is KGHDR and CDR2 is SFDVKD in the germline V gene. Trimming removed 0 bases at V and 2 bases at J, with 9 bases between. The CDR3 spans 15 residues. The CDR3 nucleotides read TGTGCCACCAGTGATTTGTGGCGGGGTCAAGAGACCCAGTACTTC. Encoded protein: CATSDLWRGQETQYF.

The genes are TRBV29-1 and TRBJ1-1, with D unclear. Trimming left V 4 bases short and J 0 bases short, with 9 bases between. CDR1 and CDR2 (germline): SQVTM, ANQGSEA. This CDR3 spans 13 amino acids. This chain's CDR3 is CSVVRGMNTEAFF. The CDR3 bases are TGCAGCGTTGTACGGGGTATGAACACTGAAGCTTTCTTT. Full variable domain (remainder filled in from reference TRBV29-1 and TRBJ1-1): SAVISQKPSRDICQRGTSLTIQCQVDSQVTMMFWYRQQPGQSLTLIATANQGSEATYESGFVIDKFPISRPNLTFSTLTVSNMSPEDSSIYLCSVVRGMNTEAFFGQGTRLTVV.

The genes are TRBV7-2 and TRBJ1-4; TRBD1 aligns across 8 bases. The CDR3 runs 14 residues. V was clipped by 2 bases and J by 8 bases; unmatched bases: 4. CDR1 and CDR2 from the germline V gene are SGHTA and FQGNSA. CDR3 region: CASSLRRQGEKLFF. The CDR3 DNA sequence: TGTGCCAGCAGCTTACGTCGACAGGGGGAAAAACTGTTTTTT.

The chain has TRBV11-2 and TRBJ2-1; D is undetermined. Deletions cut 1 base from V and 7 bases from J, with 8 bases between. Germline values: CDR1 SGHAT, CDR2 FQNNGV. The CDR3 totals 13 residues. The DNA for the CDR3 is TGTGCCAGCAGCTTAGTTAACACAAATGAGCAGTTCTTC. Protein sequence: CASSLVNTNEQFF.

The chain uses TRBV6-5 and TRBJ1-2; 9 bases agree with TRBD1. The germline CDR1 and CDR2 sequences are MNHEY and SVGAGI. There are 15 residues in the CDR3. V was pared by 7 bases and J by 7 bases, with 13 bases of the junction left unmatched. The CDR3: CASTRSPGTGFGYTF. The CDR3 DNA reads TGTGCCAGCACACGATCTCCCGGGACAGGGTTTGGCTACACCTTC.

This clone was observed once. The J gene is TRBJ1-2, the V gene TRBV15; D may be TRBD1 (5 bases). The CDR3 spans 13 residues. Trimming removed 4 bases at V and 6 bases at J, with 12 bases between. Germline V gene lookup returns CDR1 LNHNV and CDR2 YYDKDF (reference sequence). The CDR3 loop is CATSKQDSHGYTF. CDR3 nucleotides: TGTGCCACCAGCAAACAGGATAGCCATGGCTACACCTTC.

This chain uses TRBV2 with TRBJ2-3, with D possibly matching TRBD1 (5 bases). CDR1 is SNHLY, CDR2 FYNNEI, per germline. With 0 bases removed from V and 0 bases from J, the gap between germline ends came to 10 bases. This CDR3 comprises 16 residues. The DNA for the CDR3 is TGTGCCAGCAGTGAAGCGCCCAGGGCTAGCACAGATACGCAGTATTTT. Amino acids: CASSEAPRASTDTQYF.

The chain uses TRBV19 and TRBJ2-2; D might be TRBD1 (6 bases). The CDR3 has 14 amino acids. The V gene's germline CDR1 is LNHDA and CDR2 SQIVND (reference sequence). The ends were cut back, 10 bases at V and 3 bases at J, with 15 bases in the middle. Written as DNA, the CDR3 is TGTGCCACTGAGAGGGGGAAGGACACCGGGGAGCTGTTTTTT. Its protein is CATERGKDTGELFF.

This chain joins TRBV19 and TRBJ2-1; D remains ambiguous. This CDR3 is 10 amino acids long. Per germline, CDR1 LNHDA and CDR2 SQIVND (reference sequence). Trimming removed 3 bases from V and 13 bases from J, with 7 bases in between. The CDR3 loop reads CASSMRKQFF. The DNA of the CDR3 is TGTGCCAGTAGTATGAGGAAACAGTTCTTC.

CDR3 DNA sequence: TGTGCCAGCAGGAGGGGACTAGCGGTAGATAGCACCCCGTTCTTC. This translates into CASRRGLAVDSTPFF. The rearrangement joins TRBV9 to TRBJ2-1, with 11 bases fitting TRBD2. V lost 5 bases, J lost 15 bases, and 16 bases stayed unmatched. Germline assignment: CDR1 SGDLS and CDR2 YYNGEE. The CDR3 runs 15 residues.

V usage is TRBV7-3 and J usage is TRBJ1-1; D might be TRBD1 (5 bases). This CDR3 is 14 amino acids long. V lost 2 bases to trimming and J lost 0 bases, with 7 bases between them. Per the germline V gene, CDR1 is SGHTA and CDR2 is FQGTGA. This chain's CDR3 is CASSLDSMNTEAFF. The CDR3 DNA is TGTGCCAGCAGCTTAGACAGCATGAACACTGAAGCTTTCTTT.

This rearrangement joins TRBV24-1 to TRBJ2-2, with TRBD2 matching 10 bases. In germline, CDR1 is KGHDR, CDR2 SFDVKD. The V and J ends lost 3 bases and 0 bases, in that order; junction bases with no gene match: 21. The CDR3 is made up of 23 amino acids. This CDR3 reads CATSDPDRSGRFTTLANTGELFF. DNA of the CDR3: TGTGCCACCAGTGATCCTGACCGTAGCGGGAGGTTCACCACCCTCGCGAACACCGGGGAGCTGTTTTTT.

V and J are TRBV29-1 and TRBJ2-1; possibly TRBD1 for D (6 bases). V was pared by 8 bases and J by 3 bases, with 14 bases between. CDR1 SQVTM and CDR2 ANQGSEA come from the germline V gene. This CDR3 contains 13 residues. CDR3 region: CSNRLGGYNEQFF. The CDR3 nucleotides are TGCAGCAACCGGCTAGGGGGCTACAATGAGCAGTTCTTC.

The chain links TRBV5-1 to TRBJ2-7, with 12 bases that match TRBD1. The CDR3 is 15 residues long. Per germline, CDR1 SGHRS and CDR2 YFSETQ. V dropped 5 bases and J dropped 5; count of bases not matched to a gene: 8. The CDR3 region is CASRWGQGAGNEQYF. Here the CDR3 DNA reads TGCGCCAGCAGGTGGGGACAGGGGGCTGGAAACGAGCAGTACTTC.

Here the CDR3 reads CASSLAAMNTEAFF. The CDR3, as DNA: TGTGCCAGCAGCTTAGCAGCCATGAACACTGAAGCTTTCTTT. J is TRBJ1-1 and V is TRBV7-2, with D hard to call. V shed 0 bases and J shed 0 bases, with 5 bases lying between them. Germline loops: CDR1 SGHTA, CDR2 FQGNSA. The CDR3 runs to 14 residues. Based on the CDR3 plus reference TRBV7-2 and TRBJ1-1, the full variable domain is GAGVSQSPSNKVTEKGKDVELRCDPISGHTALYWYRQSLGQGLEFLIYFQGNSAPDKSGLPSDRFSAERTGGSVSTLTIQRTQQEDSAVYLCASSLAAMNTEAFFGQGTRLTVV.

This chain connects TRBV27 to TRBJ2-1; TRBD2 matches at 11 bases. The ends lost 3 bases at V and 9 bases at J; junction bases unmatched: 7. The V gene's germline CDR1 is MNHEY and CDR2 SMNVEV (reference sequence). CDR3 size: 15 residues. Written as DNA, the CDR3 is TGTGCCAGCAGTTTTGTGACTAGCGGGACTAGTGAGCAGTTCTTC. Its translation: CASSFVTSGTSEQFF.

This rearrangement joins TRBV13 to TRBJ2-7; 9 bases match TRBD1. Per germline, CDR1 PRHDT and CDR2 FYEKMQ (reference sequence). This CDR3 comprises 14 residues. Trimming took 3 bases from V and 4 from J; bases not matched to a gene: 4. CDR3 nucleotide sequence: TGTGCCAGCAGCTTTGGGACAGGGCAATACGAGCAGTACTTC. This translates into CASSFGTGQYEQYF.

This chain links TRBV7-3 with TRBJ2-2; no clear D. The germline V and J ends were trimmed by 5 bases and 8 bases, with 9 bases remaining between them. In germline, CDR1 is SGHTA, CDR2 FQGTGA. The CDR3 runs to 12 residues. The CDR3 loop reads CASSLGFGELFF. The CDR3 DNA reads TGTGCCAGCAGCCTAGGCTTTGGGGAGCTGTTTTTT.

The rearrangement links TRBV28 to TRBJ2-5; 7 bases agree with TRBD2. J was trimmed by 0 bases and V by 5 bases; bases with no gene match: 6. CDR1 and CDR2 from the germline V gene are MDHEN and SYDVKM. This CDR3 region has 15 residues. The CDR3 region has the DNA TGTGCCAGCAGTGCCGGGGGGACGGACCAAGAGACCCAGTACTTC. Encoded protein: CASSAGGTDQETQYF.

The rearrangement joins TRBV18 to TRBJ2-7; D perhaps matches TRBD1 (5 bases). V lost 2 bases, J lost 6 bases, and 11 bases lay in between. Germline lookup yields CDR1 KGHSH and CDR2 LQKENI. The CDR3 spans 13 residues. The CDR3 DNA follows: TGTGCCAGCTCACCAATGCAGGGCGGCGAGCAGTACTTC. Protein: CASSPMQGGEQYF.